These T cell receptor beta chains were read from a single sample in a study of radiotherapy plus CTLA-4 blockade in lung cancer. Sequencing used immunoSEQ multiplex PCR; TCRdb keeps in-frame clones, though not all of them. The sample carries 110,000 or so clones, 78% recorded once. Sequencing used peripheral blood, obtained from a patient treated with radiotherapy plus ipilimumab. These receptors all come from a human donor with non-small cell lung cancer who had a partial response to radiotherapy plus ipilimumab. Each CDR3 is given with its conserved first and last residue. D genes are given only for firm matches. Size is omitted from some rows. Given values are once, few, many or a class for expanded clones.

cdr3_aa	cdr3_nt	clone_size	d_call	j_call	v_call
CAWNLGQISGANVLTF	TGTGCCTGGAATCTGGGACAGATCTCTGGGGCCAACGTCCTGACTTTC	-	TRBD1	TRBJ2-6	TRBV30
CSEWTSGRSNEQFF	TGCAGCGAATGGACTAGCGGGAGGTCCAATGAGCAGTTCTTC	-	TRBD2	TRBJ2-1	TRBV29-1
CSVEEKRANEQFF	TGCAGCGTTGAAGAGAAAAGAGCTAATGAGCAGTTCTTC	few	-	TRBJ2-1	TRBV29-1
CASSYRGTTNEKLFF	TGTGCCAGCAGTTACAGGGGGACAACTAATGAAAAACTGTTTTTT	many	TRBD1	TRBJ1-4	TRBV27
CASSKNPRTKAYEQYF	TGTGCCAGCAGCAAAAATCCGCGGACTAAGGCCTACGAGCAGTACTTC	once	-	TRBJ2-7	TRBV21-1
CASSILLRFF	TGTGCCAGCAGCATCCTTTTGAGGTTCTTC	-	-	TRBJ2-1	TRBV21-1
CASSSHRDEQYF	TGTGCCAGCAGCTCGCACAGGGACGAGCAGTACTTC	-	-	TRBJ2-7	TRBV5-6
CASSPLGLAGDTQYF	TGTGCCAGCTCACCCCTCGGACTAGCGGGAGATACCCAGTACTTC	-	TRBD2	TRBJ2-5	TRBV18
CASSLGTSSREQFF	TGTGCCAGCAGCTTAGGGACTTCCTCCCGTGAGCAGTTCTTC	-	-	TRBJ2-1	TRBV7-9
CAISVDRVRPDTQYF	TGTGCCATCAGTGTCGACAGGGTTCGCCCAGATACGCAGTATTTT	-	TRBD1	TRBJ2-3	TRBV10-3
CASSERGTQETQYF	TGTGCCAGCAGTGAAAGGGGGACGCAAGAGACCCAGTACTTC	-	-	TRBJ2-5	TRBV6-1
CASSLLPPGQRGGGYTF	TGCGCCAGCAGCCTTCTACCACCGGGACAGCGCGGGGGGGGCTACACCTTC	-	TRBD1	TRBJ1-2	TRBV4-1
CASNSGGHSYEQYF	TGTGCCAGCAATTCGGGAGGGCACTCCTACGAGCAGTACTTC	-	TRBD2	TRBJ2-7	TRBV28
CATSRDRLAGGRRQETQYF	TGTGCCACCAGCAGAGATAGACTAGCGGGAGGGAGGCGCCAAGAGACCCAGTACTTC	-	TRBD2	TRBJ2-5	TRBV15
CASSSDRLRLAANNEQFF	TGTGCCAGCAGTTCTGACAGGTTACGACTAGCGGCGAACAATGAGCAGTTCTTC	-	TRBD2	TRBJ2-1	TRBV28
CASSLGWGRWETQYF	TGTGCCAGCAGTTTAGGCTGGGGCAGGTGGGAGACCCAGTACTTC	few	-	TRBJ2-5	TRBV27
CASSLEAGGSRGELFF	TGTGCCAGCAGCTTAGAGGCGGGAGGGTCAAGGGGGGAGCTGTTTTTT	-	TRBD2	TRBJ2-2	TRBV7-2
CASRDRGYTEAFF	TGTGCCAGCAGGGACAGGGGGTACACTGAAGCTTTCTTT	-	TRBD1	TRBJ1-1	TRBV6-1
CASSIIVTANTEAFF	TGTGCCAGCAGTATAATAGTGACAGCGAACACTGAAGCTTTCTTT	many	-	TRBJ1-1	TRBV7-8
CASSSPRYNEQFF	TGTGCCAGCAGTTCCCCACGGTACAATGAGCAGTTCTTC	few	-	TRBJ2-1	TRBV6-6
CAISRLGQVSYEQYF	TGTGCCATCAGTAGATTAGGACAGGTTTCCTACGAGCAGTACTTC	-	TRBD1	TRBJ2-7	TRBV10-3
CASSLAGGAGMNTEAFF	TGTGCCAGCAGCTTGGCCGGAGGAGCAGGAATGAACACTGAAGCTTTCTTT	few	-	TRBJ1-1	TRBV5-6
CASSLGRELPQYF	TGTGCCAGCAGTTTAGGGCGAGAACTCCCGCAGTATTTT	-	-	TRBJ2-3	TRBV27
CASSHADKDIQYF	TGCGCCAGCAGCCATGCAGACAAGGACATTCAGTACTTC	-	-	TRBJ2-4	TRBV4-1
CASGTGGGNTIYF	TGTGCCTCCGGGACAGGGGGGGGAAACACCATATATTTT	few	TRBD1	TRBJ1-3	TRBV30
CASSQGRQGKGNSPLHF	TGTGCCAGCAGCCAAGGAAGACAGGGGAAGGGGAATTCACCCCTCCACTTT	-	TRBD1	TRBJ1-6	TRBV4-2
CASRRQINYGYTF	TGTGCCAGCAGGCGACAGATCAACTATGGCTACACCTTC	-	-	TRBJ1-2	TRBV6-5
CASSIYDRVGRSNQPQHF	TGTGCCAGTAGTATCTACGACAGGGTGGGACGGTCCAATCAGCCCCAGCATTTT	-	TRBD1	TRBJ1-5	TRBV19
CASSPGRRQPQHF	TGTGCCAGCAGTCCAGGGAGGAGGCAGCCCCAGCATTTT	once	-	TRBJ1-5	TRBV27
CASSLAGGDGYTF	TGTGCCAGCAGCTTGGCCGGGGGAGATGGCTACACCTTC	-	-	TRBJ1-2	TRBV5-4
CASSLGTGTSGTPQFF	TGTGCCAGCAGCTTAGGAACGGGGACTAGCGGGACCCCTCAGTTCTTC	-	TRBD2	TRBJ2-1	TRBV7-2
CASSPLGTSGRSSYNEQFF	TGCGCCAGCAGTCCACTCGGGACTAGCGGAAGGAGCTCCTACAATGAGCAGTTCTTC	few	TRBD2	TRBJ2-1	TRBV5-1